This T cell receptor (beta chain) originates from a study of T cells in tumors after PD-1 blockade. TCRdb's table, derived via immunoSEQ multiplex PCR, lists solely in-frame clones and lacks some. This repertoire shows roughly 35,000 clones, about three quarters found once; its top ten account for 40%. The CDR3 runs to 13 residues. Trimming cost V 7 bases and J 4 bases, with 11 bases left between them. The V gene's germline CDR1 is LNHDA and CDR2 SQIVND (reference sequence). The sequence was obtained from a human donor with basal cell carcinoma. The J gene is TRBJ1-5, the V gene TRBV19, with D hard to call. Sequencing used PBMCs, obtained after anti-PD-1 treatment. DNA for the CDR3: TGTGCCAGTACTGGTAGCGGTAATCAGCCCCAGCATTTT. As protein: CASTGSGNQPQHF. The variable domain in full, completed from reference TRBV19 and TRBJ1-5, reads DGGITQSPKYLFRKEGQNVTLSCEQNLNHDAMYWYRQDPGQGLRLIYYSQIVNDFQKGDIAEGYSVSREKKESFPLTVTSAQKNPTAFYLCASTGSGNQPQHFGDGTRLSIL.